What follows is one T cell receptor beta chain and its context. The data are from a study of blood T cell repertoires in COVID-19. The data were produced by immunoSEQ multiplex PCR, yet TCRdb's version contains in-frame clones alone and is incomplete. This table holds 350,000 to 450,000 clones, around 86% found once. Germline V gene data show CDR1 as SGDLS and CDR2 as YYNGEE. V lost 3 bases and J lost 1; bases outside the gene matches: 3. This CDR3 region has 14 residues. Sequenced sample: PBMCs or T cells enriched from blood (not recorded which). The chain has TRBV9 and TRBJ2-7; TRBD2 aligns across 8 bases. The TCR comes from a woman aged 45-65 years who had recovered from COVID-19. CDR3 protein: CASSATSGSYEQYF. The CDR3 DNA reads TGTGCCAGCAGCGCCACTAGCGGATCCTACGAGCAGTACTTC.